A selection of T cell receptor beta chains follows, all from one sample in a study of control samples from healthy donors and cancer patients. Profiled with immunoSEQ multiplex PCR; TCRdb holds only in-frame clones, not every one. This sample has 120,000 or so clones, with around 93% found just once. The sequenced sample consisted of PBMCs. The receptor source for this set is a man aged 50-59 years with head and neck cancer. The CDR3 runs from the conserved cysteine through the conserved F or W. Fields, in order: V gene, CDR3 length, clone size, D gene, J gene, CDR3 DNA, CDR3 protein. The D gene is left open where the match is weak. Some rows mark clone size as missing; the rest say once, few, many or name a class of expanded clone.

>TRBV10-3|13|-|-|TRBJ1-1
TGTGCCATCAGTTTGGAGGAAAACACTGAAGCTTTCTTT
CAISLEENTEAFF
>TRBV19|15|-|-|TRBJ2-6
TGTGCCAGTAGTATCCCTGGCTCTGGGGCCAACGTCCTGACTTTC
CASSIPGSGANVLTF
>TRBV6-1|15|-|TRBD2|TRBJ2-7
TGTGCCAGCAGTGAAGGGGGGGGACCCTTCTACGAGCAGTACTTC
CASSEGGGPFYEQYF
>TRBV5-4|15|-|-|TRBJ2-1
TGTGCCAGCAGCTTGGGACGGGAATCCTACAATGAGCAGTTCTTC
CASSLGRESYNEQFF
>TRBV6-1|14|-|TRBD1|TRBJ2-7
TGTGCCAGCAGTGAACCGGGACAGGACTACGAGCAGTACTTC
CASSEPGQDYEQYF
>TRBV11-2|13|-|-|TRBJ2-1
TGTGCCAGCAGCTTAGACCCCGGGAATGAGCAGTTCTTC
CASSLDPGNEQFF
>TRBV4-1|18|-|-|TRBJ1-4
TGCGCCAGCAGCCAAGGCCCCTTCAGGGGACATACTAATGAAAAACTGTTTTTT
CASSQGPFRGHTNEKLFF
>TRBV21-1|15|-|-|TRBJ2-2
TGTGCCAGCCAGCGACAGGGACTCCACACCGGGGAGCTGTTTTTT
CASQRQGLHTGELFF
>TRBV28|12|once|-|TRBJ2-7
TGTGCCAGCAGTTTCCTCTCCTACGAGCAGTACTTC
CASSFLSYEQYF
>TRBV5-8|16|-|TRBD2|TRBJ2-5
TGTGCCAGCAGCCGCGGGACTAGCACGAACCAAGAGACCCAGTACTTC
CASSRGTSTNQETQYF
>TRBV11-3|15|-|-|TRBJ2-7
TGTGCCAGCAAATCGTCAAGGCAGAAGTTTTACGAGCAGTACTTC
CASKSSRQKFYEQYF
>TRBV12-3/TRBV12-4|13|-|-|TRBJ1-3
TGTGCCAGCGAAGACAGCTCTGGAAACACCATATATTTT
CASEDSSGNTIYF
>TRBV3-1/TRBV3-2|15|-|-|TRBJ1-5
TGTGCCAGCAGCCAAAATCTCCAAAACAATCAGCCCCAGCATTTT
CASSQNLQNNQPQHF
>TRBV5-6|14|-|-|TRBJ1-1
TGTGCCAGCAGCAAAAGGGGAGCGAACACTGAAGCTTTCTTT
CASSKRGANTEAFF
>TRBV5-1|15|-|-|TRBJ1-4
TGCGCCAGCAGCTTGGCCCCGGGTACTAATGAAAAACTGTTTTTT
CASSLAPGTNEKLFF
>TRBV5-1|14|-|TRBD1|TRBJ2-1
TGCGCCAGCAGCCCAGGGACAGCTGGGGATGAGCAGTTCTTC
CASSPGTAGDEQFF
>TRBV11-2|16|-|TRBD2|TRBJ2-3
TGTGCCAGCAGCTTGACTCTAGCGGGGTCGTCAGATACGCAGTATTTT
CASSLTLAGSSDTQYF
>TRBV18|13|-|-|TRBJ1-6
TGTGCCAGCTCACCAGGTTCGGATTCACCCCTCCACTTT
CASSPGSDSPLHF
>TRBV3-1/TRBV3-2|14|-|TRBD1|TRBJ1-2
TGTGCCAGCAGCCAAGTCGTGGGACAGGGGGGATACACCTTC
CASSQVVGQGGYTF
>TRBV27|14|once|-|TRBJ2-3
TGTGCCAGCAGTTTATCGCCTAGCCTAAATACGCAGTATTTT
CASSLSPSLNTQYF
>TRBV7-3|15|-|TRBD1|TRBJ2-1
TGTGCCAGCAGCTCACAGGGGGCGCGTTACAATGAGCAGTTCTTC
CASSSQGARYNEQFF
>TRBV25-1|12|-|-|TRBJ1-1
TGTGCCAGCTCCTTAGGGGAGGCTGAAGCTTTCTTT
CASSLGEAEAFF
>TRBV30|14|-|TRBD1|TRBJ2-4
TGTGCCTGGAGGGACAGGGGGGCCAAAAACATTCAGTACTTC
CAWRDRGAKNIQYF
>TRBV5-1|15|-|-|TRBJ2-1
TGCGCCAGCAGCTTGAAACAGGGAATCGATAATGAGCAGTTCTTC
CASSLKQGIDNEQFF
>TRBV6-7|21|-|-|TRBJ1-4
TGTGCCAGCAGCCTACTGGGGTGTCCGGGACGTGGGACCTCAACTAATGAAAAACTGTTTTTT
CASSLLGCPGRGTSTNEKLFF
>TRBV6-2/TRBV6-3|13|-|TRBD1|TRBJ1-5
TGTGCCAGCAGCCGGAACCGGGACAGACCGGGTCATTTT
CASSRNRDRPGHF
>TRBV19|14|-|TRBD1|TRBJ2-2
TGTGCCAGTACCGGACAGGGGGCGTCCGGGGAGCTGTTTTTT
CASTGQGASGELFF